This T cell receptor (beta chain) comes out of a study of T cell responses to AZD1222 COVID-19 vaccine (dated by TCRdb to the early 2020s). For the wider study: TCR sequencing covered fewer than 250 trial participants: about 210 given two doses of AZD1222 and around 26 given two doses of MenACWY control vaccine. Enrollment into the trials was organized by age into subgroups of 18-55, 56-69 and 70-plus years, and those subgroups contained approximately 150, 30 and 60 TCR-sequenced participants, respectively. Results and caveats for the whole study, not just this receptor: Spike-specific TCR breadth and depth rose significantly after two AZD1222 doses compared with day 0 and with MenACWY recipients. The 56-69-year group was small, and its depth increase did not reach significance, likely because of low power. Participants were mostly white British, with more females than males. The authors suggested clonal diversity may have been underestimated. CD4 TCRs associated with the vaccine covered the entire spike protein, and the dominant responses were in regions 160-218 and 743-854. Because no samples from the day 14 peak response were available, repertoires could be characterized only after the peak T cell response. Epitopes outside the regions mutated in the B.1.351 and B.1.1.7 variants were reportedly recognized by nearly half of the unique spike-specific TCRs. Only five to seven AZD1222 recipients were SARS-CoV-2 seropositive at baseline, limiting conclusions about previously exposed vaccinees.

The CDR3 regions of human TCRbeta chains were subjected to immunosequencing. Per the source publication's procedure: TCRs in the repertoires were matched against a reference library of SARS-CoV-2-specific TCRs that had been generated with the MIRA antigen-specificity platform. Breadth meant the fraction of unique TCRs that were SARS-CoV-2-associated, whereas depth meant the fraction of total T cells that were SARS-CoV-2-associated. Using the MIRA data, every spike-specific TCR was mapped to the spike region that the TCR reacted to and assigned to either a CD4 or a CD8 class. Log10-transformed breadth and depth values were compared by one-way ANOVA with Sidak's multiple comparisons tests. TCRdb limited this immuneACCESS table to in-frame rearrangements with V and J called. A share of clones is missing; checked studies link under half to unresolved V genes, and the rest is unexplained. The DNA was the basis for D and trimming; V, J and clone size are from that table. The table for this sample lists about 42,000 clones; around 88% of them were counted only once. Together, the top ten hold 20% to 25% of the sample.

The time point label of this sample denotes: about 28 days (+/-7) after the second vaccine dose. AZD1222 recipients whose second dose came at about 4 weeks and those whose second dose came at about 12 weeks were combined into one group, since spike-specific TCR depth and breadth did not differ between the two schedules. The vaccinee samples were drawn from two UK trials, COV001 and COV002, one of which was a single-blind randomized controlled phase 2/3 trial testing AZD1222 (ChAdOx1 nCoV-19) in healthy adults. For TCRbeta chain sequencing, PBMC samples from trial participants were taken at day 0 and at day 28 after the second dose. Details on this clone: Its antigen is currently not known. Per-base quality was not reported, and no clone a single base away is much larger than it.

This specimen consisted of peripheral blood, obtained 28 days after the second AZD1222 dose. The TCR originated in an adult who received the AZD1222 COVID-19 vaccine.

The DNA reads as follows: TGCGCCAGCAGCTCTACAAAGAATGGCTACACCTTC. The encoded protein is CASSSTKNGYTF. Here the chain combines TRBV5-1 and TRBJ1-2; there is no confident call for the D gene. CDR1 and CDR2, looked up from the germline V gene, are SGHRS and YFSETQ. The CDR3 measures 12 amino acids from cysteine to phenylalanine. Only the CDR3 DNA is retained, 36 bases long and in frame from the first base. At the junction V is shortened by 3 bases and J by 6 bases, with 9 bases in between.